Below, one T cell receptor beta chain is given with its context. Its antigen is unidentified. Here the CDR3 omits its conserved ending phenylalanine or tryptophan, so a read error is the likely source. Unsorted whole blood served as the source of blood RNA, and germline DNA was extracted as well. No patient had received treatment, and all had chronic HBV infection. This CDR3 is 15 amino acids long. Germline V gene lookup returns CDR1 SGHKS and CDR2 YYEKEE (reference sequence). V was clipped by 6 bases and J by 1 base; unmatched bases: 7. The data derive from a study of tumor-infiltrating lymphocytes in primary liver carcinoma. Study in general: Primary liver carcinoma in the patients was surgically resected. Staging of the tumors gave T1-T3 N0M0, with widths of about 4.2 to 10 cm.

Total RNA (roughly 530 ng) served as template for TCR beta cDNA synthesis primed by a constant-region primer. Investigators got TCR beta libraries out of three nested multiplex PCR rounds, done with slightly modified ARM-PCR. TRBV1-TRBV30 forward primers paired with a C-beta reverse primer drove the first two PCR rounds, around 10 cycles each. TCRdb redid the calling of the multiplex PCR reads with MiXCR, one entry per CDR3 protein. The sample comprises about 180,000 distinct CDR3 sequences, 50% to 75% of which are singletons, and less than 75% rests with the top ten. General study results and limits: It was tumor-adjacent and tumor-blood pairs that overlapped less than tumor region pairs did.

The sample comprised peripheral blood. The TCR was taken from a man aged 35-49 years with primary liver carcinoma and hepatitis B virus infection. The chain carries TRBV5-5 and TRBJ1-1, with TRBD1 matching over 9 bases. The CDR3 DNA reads TGTGCCAGCACCGGGACAGGGCGCTGGAACACTGAAGCTTTCCTT. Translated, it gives CASTGTGRWNTEAFL.